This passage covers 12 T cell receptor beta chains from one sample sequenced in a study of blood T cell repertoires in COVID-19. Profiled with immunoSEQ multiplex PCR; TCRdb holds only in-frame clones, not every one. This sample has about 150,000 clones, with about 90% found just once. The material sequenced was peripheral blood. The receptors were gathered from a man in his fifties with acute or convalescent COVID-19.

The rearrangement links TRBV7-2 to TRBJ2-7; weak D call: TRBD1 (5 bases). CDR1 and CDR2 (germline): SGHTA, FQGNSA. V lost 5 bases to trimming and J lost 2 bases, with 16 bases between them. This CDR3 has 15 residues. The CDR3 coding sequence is TGTGCCAGCAGCCTCTCCGCACAGGCGACCTACGAGCAGTACTTC. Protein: CASSLSAQATYEQYF.

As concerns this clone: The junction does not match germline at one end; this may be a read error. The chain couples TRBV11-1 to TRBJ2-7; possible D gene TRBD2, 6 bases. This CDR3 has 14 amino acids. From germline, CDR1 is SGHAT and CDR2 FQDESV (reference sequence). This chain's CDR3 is CASSSRPLGTAADF. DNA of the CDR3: TGTGCCAGCAGCTCTAGGCCACTCGGGACTGCAGCCGACTTC.

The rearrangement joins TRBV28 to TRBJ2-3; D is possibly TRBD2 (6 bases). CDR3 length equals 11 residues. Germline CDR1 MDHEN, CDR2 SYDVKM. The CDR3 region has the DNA TGTGTTAGCGGACCCACAGATACGCAGTATTTT. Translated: CVSGPTDTQYF.

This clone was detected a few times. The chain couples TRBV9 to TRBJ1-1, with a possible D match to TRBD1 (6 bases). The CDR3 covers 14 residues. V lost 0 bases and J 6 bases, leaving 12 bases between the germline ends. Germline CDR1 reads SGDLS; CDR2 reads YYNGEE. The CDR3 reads CASSVEPGAAEAFF. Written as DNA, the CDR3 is TGTGCCAGCAGCGTAGAGCCAGGGGCGGCTGAAGCTTTCTTT. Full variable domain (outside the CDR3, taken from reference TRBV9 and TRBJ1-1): DSGVTQTPKHLITATGQRVTLRCSPRSGDLSVYWYQQSLDQGLQFLIQYYNGEERAKGNILERFSAQQFPDLHSELNLSSLELGDSALYFCASSVEPGAAEAFFGQGTRLTVV.

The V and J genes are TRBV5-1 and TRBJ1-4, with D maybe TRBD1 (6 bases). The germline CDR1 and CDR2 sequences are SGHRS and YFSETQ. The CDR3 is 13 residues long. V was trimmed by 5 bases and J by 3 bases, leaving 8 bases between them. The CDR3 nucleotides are TGCGCCAGCAGTGGACAGTCTAATGAAAAACTGTTTTTT. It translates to CASSGQSNEKLFF. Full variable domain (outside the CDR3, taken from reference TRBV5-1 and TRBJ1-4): KAGVTQTPRYLIKTRGQQVTLSCSPISGHRSVSWYQQTPGQGLQFLFEYFSETQRNKGNFPGRFSGRQFSNSRSEMNVSTLELGDSALYLCASSGQSNEKLFFGSGTQLSVL.

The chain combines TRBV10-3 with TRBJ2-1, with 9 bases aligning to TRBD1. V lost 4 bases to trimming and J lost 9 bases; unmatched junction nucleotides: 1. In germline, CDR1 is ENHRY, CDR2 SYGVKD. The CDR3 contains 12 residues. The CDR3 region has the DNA TGTGCCATCAGTGGGACAGGGGTTGAGCAGTTCTTC. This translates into CAISGTGVEQFF.

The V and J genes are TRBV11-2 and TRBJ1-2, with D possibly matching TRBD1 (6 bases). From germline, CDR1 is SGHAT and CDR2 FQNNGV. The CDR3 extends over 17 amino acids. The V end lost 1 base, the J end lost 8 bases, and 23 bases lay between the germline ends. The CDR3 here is CASSLGLGGGPFGGYTF. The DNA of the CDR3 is TGTGCCAGCAGCTTAGGCCTAGGGGGGGGACCATTTGGAGGCTACACCTTC. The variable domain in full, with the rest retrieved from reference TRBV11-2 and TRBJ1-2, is EAGVAQSPRYKIIEKRQSVAFWCNPISGHATLYWYQQILGQGPKLLIQFQNNGVVDDSQLPKDRFSAERLKGVDSTLKIQPAKLEDSAVYLCASSLGLGGGPFGGYTFGSGTRLTVV.

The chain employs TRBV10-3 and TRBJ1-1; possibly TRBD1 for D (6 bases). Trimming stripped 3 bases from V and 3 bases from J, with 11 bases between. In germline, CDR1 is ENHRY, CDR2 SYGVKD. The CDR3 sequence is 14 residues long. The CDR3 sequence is CAISDQGSYTEAFF. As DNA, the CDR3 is TGTGCCATCAGTGATCAGGGGTCCTACACTGAAGCTTTCTTT.

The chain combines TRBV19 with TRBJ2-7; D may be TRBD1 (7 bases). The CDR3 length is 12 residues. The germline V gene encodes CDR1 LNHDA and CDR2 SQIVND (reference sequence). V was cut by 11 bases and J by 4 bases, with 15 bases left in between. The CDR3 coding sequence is TGTGCCTCCGGTCAGGGGGGTTACGAGCAGTACTTC. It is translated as CASGQGGYEQYF.

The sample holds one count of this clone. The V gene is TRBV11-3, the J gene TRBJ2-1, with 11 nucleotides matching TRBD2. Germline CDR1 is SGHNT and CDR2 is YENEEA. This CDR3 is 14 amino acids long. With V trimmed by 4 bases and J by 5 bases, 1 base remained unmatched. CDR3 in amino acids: CASSSSGGNNEQFF. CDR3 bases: TGTGCCAGCAGCTCTAGCGGGGGGAACAATGAGCAGTTCTTC.

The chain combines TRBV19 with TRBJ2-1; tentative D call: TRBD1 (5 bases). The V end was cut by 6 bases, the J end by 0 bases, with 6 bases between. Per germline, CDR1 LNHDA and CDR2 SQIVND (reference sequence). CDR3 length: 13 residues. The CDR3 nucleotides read TGTGCCAGTAGCAGGGCCTCCTACAATGAGCAGTTCTTC. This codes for CASSRASYNEQFF.

CDR3 region: CASSLGSGGMNTGELFF. The CDR3 region has the DNA TGTGCCAGCAGCTTAGGGAGCGGGGGAATGAACACCGGGGAGCTGTTTTTT. The rearrangement joins TRBV7-9 to TRBJ2-2; TRBD2 aligns across 8 bases. This CDR3 region has 17 residues. CDR1 is SEHNR and CDR2 is FQNEAQ in the germline V gene (reference sequence). Trimming took 1 base from V and 1 from J; bases not matched to a gene: 5.